The 29 T cell receptor beta chains reported below all come from one sample, sequenced in a study of T cells in Graves' hyperthyroidism and ophthalmopathy (dated by TCRdb to between 2017 and 2020). The library was prepared using multiplex PCR. Sequencing was performed on an Illumina HiSeq 2000. The TCR beta CDR3 regions were amplified from RNA transcripts. The first round of RT-PCR for the TCR CDR3 was performed with the HTBI primer set and the Qiagen OneStep RT-PCR kit. Using fastp trimming at Q25 and MiXCR clonotype assembly, TCRdb reanalyzed the public sequencing data and kept in-frame beta chains. Every entry covers one CDR3 protein and lists the most common genes and DNA from its rows. In this sample the table shows some 580,000 distinct CDR3 sequences, roughly a sixth of which occur a single time. The ten largest clonotypes hold 3% to 4% of the sample. Material: blood. These receptors originate from a woman aged 40 to 50 with Graves' ophthalmopathy.

This clonotype was counted a few times. The rearrangement joins TRBV6-6 to TRBJ2-2; maybe TRBD2 (7 bases). Deletions cut 0 bases from V and 7 bases from J, with 12 bases between. Germline values: CDR1 MNHNY, CDR2 SVGAGI (reference sequence). The CDR3 contains 15 residues. CDR3 nucleotide sequence: TGTGCCAGCAGTTACTCTTTGGGGGGGCACGGGGAGCTGTTTTTT. This translates into CASSYSLGGHGELFF.

This clonotype was seen at least ten times. V is TRBV29-1 and J is TRBJ2-3, with unresolved D. This CDR3 contains 12 residues. Trimming pared 7 bases from V and 4 bases from J, leaving 12 bases between. Looked up from germline, CDR1 is SQVTM and CDR2 is ANQGSEA. CDR3 sequence reads: CSGGGQADTQYF. As DNA, the CDR3 is TGCAGCGGTGGTGGGCAGGCAGATACGCAGTATTTT.

This clonotype has only a few counts. This chain connects TRBV10-3 to TRBJ1-2; D possibly corresponds to TRBD1 (5 bases). V was cut by 6 bases and J by 8 bases, with 22 bases left in between. The V gene's germline CDR1 is ENHRY and CDR2 SYGVKD. The CDR3 covers 15 residues. As DNA, the CDR3 is TGTGCCATCAGGACTCCTAGGGGACGAATCAAAGGCTACACCTTC. This codes for CAIRTPRGRIKGYTF.

The chain is built from TRBV5-1 and TRBJ2-5; TRBD1 matches at 8 bases. Germline loops: CDR1 SGHRS, CDR2 YFSETQ. V shed 4 bases, J shed 4 bases, and the junction held 6 bases outside the gene matches. The CDR3 is 14 residues long. The CDR3 region is CASSPWTGLETQYF. For the CDR3, the DNA is TGCGCCAGCAGCCCGTGGACAGGGCTAGAGACCCAGTACTTC.

The CDR3 sequence is CASSLGQVNEQYF. CDR3 nucleotide sequence: TGCGCCAGCAGCTTGGGACAGGTCAACGAGCAGTACTTC. J is TRBJ2-7 and V is TRBV5-1; TRBD1 is a possible D gene (6 bases). The V and J ends lost 0 bases and 5 bases respectively, with 9 bases between them. From germline, CDR1 is SGHRS and CDR2 YFSETQ. The length of the CDR3 is 13 residues.

The V and J genes are TRBV5-4 and TRBJ1-1; D gene uncertain. Germline V gene data show CDR1 as SGHNT and CDR2 as YYREEE (reference sequence). This CDR3 has 13 residues. V was trimmed by 4 bases and J by 6 bases, leaving 13 bases between them. The DNA of the CDR3 is TGTGCCAGCAGCCCGGGAGGGAGCCCTGAAGCTTTCTTT. This codes for CASSPGGSPEAFF.

This sequence joins TRBV12-3 or TRBV12-4 and TRBJ1-4; 10 nucleotides align to TRBD1. V lost 6 bases, J lost 11 bases, and 0 bases stayed unmatched. This CDR3 is 11 amino acids long. The CDR3 nucleotides are TGTGCCAGCAGGACAGGGGGCAAACTGTTTTTT. Its protein product is CASRTGGKLFF.

This clonotype was detected only a few times. CDR3 loop: CASSFSGQGYNEQFF. CDR3 sequence (DNA): TGTGCCAGCAGCTTCTCGGGACAGGGCTACAATGAGCAGTTCTTC. The chain combines TRBV6-2 or TRBV6-3 with TRBJ2-1; 9 bases line up with TRBD1. J gave up 3 bases and V 6 bases, and 6 bases lay outside the gene matches. The CDR3 spans 15 residues. Germline V gives CDR1 MNHEY, CDR2 SVGEGT.

In this sample, this clonotype turned up many times. V is TRBV20-1 and J is TRBJ2-7; D gene unclear. The CDR3 length is 12 residues. Germline V gene data show CDR1 as DFQATT and CDR2 as SNEGSKA (reference sequence). The germline V and J ends were trimmed by 3 bases and 3 bases, with 9 bases remaining between them. The CDR3 loop reads CSARVADYEQYF. The CDR3 DNA reads as TGCAGTGCTAGGGTCGCGGACTACGAGCAGTACTTC.

This sequence joins TRBV20-1 and TRBJ2-2; unclear D gene. The germline CDR1 and CDR2 sequences are DFQATT and SNEGSKA (reference sequence). V was shortened by 6 bases and J by 0 bases, with 14 bases between the two germline ends. The CDR3 is made up of 15 amino acids. CDR3 region: CSAPYGRSNTGELFF. Here the CDR3 DNA reads TGCAGTGCACCCTATGGACGGTCGAACACCGGGGAGCTGTTTTTT.

This clonotype was detected only a few times. As DNA, the CDR3 is TGTGCCTCTATCTTAGGGACCCCCACCAATGAGCAGTTCTTC. This gives the protein CASILGTPTNEQFF. This chain uses TRBV7-9 with TRBJ2-1; either TRBD1 or TRBD2 may fit D (5 bases each). V was cut by 11 bases and J by 6 bases, with 20 bases left in between. CDR3 length equals 14 residues. CDR1 is SEHNR, CDR2 FQNEAQ, per germline (reference sequence).

There are many counts of this clonotype. This chain uses TRBV28 with TRBJ2-7; D is ambiguous. The germline V and J ends were trimmed by 6 bases and 5 bases, with 14 bases remaining between them. The germline CDR1 and CDR2 sequences are MDHEN and SYDVKM. The CDR3 extends over 13 amino acids. This CDR3 reads CASREGLRNEQYF. The CDR3 bases are TGTGCCAGCAGAGAAGGGTTACGGAACGAGCAGTACTTC.

The sample holds many counts of this clonotype. CDR3 protein: CARGSISGNTIYF. The CDR3 DNA reads as TGTGCCCGTGGGTCGATCTCTGGAAACACCATATATTTT. This sequence joins TRBV30 and TRBJ1-3; D not certain. V was clipped by 8 bases and J by 0 bases, with 11 bases between them. There are 13 residues in the CDR3. Germline values: CDR1 GTSNPN, CDR2 SVGIG (reference sequence). Variable domain in full (rest from reference TRBV30 and TRBJ1-3): SQTIHQWPATLVQPVGSPLSLECTVEGTSNPNLYWYRQAAGRGLQLLFYSVGIGQISSEVPQNLSASRPQDRQFILSSKKLLLSDSGFYLCARGSISGNTIYFGEGSWLTVV.

This clonotype was observed many times. The chain links TRBV20-1 to TRBJ2-7; D uncertain. This CDR3 contains 10 residues. The germline gives CDR1 DFQATT, CDR2 SNEGSKA (reference sequence). The germline V and J ends were trimmed by 6 bases and 4 bases, with 7 bases remaining between them. This chain's CDR3 is CSALGYEQYF. CDR3 DNA sequence: TGCAGTGCCCTTGGGTACGAGCAGTACTTC.

This sequence joins TRBV20-1 and TRBJ2-1; weak D call: TRBD2 (6 bases). Trimming left V 3 bases short and J 9 bases short, with 15 bases between. The CDR3 loop spans 13 amino acids. Germline CDR1 and CDR2: DFQATT and SNEGSKA (reference sequence). The CDR3 coding sequence is TGCAGTGCTAGCCTCGCTAGCGACGGTGAGCAGTTCTTC. Protein: CSASLASDGEQFF.

The chain joins TRBV20-1 to TRBJ1-1; the D is unclear. The CDR3 consists of 14 residues. V lost 6 bases, J lost 3 bases, and 17 bases lay in between. The germline gives CDR1 DFQATT, CDR2 SNEGSKA (reference sequence). CDR3 protein: CSAVDPNGDTEAFF. CDR3 coding DNA: TGCAGTGCGGTAGACCCTAACGGCGACACTGAAGCTTTCTTT.

The J gene is TRBJ1-2, the V gene TRBV5-1; possibly TRBD1 for D (6 bases). V shed 2 bases and J shed 0 bases, with 17 bases lying between them. The CDR3 has 17 amino acids. The germline V gene has CDR1 SGHRS and CDR2 YFSETQ. The CDR3 here is CASSFSPDRLANYGYTF. CDR3 DNA sequence: TGCGCCAGCAGCTTCTCCCCGGACAGACTAGCTAACTATGGCTACACCTTC.

This clonotype appeared many times. This chain uses TRBV2 with TRBJ2-1, with a possible D match to TRBD1 (6 bases). The V gene lost 6 bases and the J gene lost 1 base, with 16 bases spanning the gap. The CDR3 has 16 amino acids. The germline V gene has CDR1 SNHLY and CDR2 FYNNEI. CDR3 in DNA: TGTGCCAGCAGCAGAGCTCGACAGGTATCCTACAATGAGCAGTTCTTC. This sequence encodes CASSRARQVSYNEQFF.

This clonotype appeared a few times. This chain links TRBV29-1 with TRBJ2-3, with a tentative D call TRBD1 (6 bases). This CDR3 has 14 amino acids. The V gene's germline CDR1 is SQVTM and CDR2 ANQGSEA. Deletions cut 3 bases from V and 2 bases from J, with 12 bases between. The CDR3 sequence is CSVDIQGYTDTQYF. DNA of the CDR3: TGCAGCGTTGATATACAGGGATACACAGATACGCAGTATTTT.

The chain recombines TRBV11-2 with TRBJ1-5; D unclear. The ends were cut back, 5 bases at V and 4 bases at J, with 24 bases in the middle. Germline V gene lookup returns CDR1 SGHAT and CDR2 FQNNGV. The CDR3 covers 18 residues. CDR3 loop: CASSPEGPCGFGNQPQHF. The DNA for the CDR3 is TGTGCCAGCAGCCCCGAAGGCCCTTGTGGGTTTGGGAATCAGCCCCAGCATTTT.

This clonotype was observed a handful of times. V usage is TRBV5-6 and J usage is TRBJ1-1; D unresolved. V lost 4 bases and J lost 3, with 13 bases in between. CDR1 is SGHDT and CDR2 is YYEEEE in the germline V gene. The CDR3 runs to 14 residues. CDR3 nucleotides: TGTGCCAGCAGCGAGGGCCTGAGGGACACTGAAGCTTTCTTT. Its protein product is CASSEGLRDTEAFF. Using reference TRBV5-6 and TRBJ1-1 for the parts outside the CDR3, the full variable domain is DAGVTQSPTHLIKTRGQQVTLRCSPKSGHDTVSWYQQALGQGPQFIFQYYEEEERQRGNFPDRFSGHQFPNYSSELNVNALLLGDSALYLCASSEGLRDTEAFFGQGTRLTVV.

This clonotype was detected only a few times. The rearrangement links TRBV6-2 or TRBV6-3 to TRBJ2-3; the D is unclear. This CDR3 is 13 amino acids long. V was clipped by 6 bases and J by 4 bases, with 11 bases between them. Germline values: CDR1 MNHEY, CDR2 SVGEGT. The CDR3 nucleotides read TGTGCCAGCAGGGAAACGAATCCAGATACGCAGTATTTT. Translated, it gives CASRETNPDTQYF.

The chain uses TRBV20-1 and TRBJ2-5; 10 bases match TRBD1. V was clipped by 6 bases and J by 3 bases; unmatched bases: 7. Looked up from germline, CDR1 is DFQATT and CDR2 is SNEGSKA (reference sequence). The CDR3 runs 14 residues. This CDR3 is CSASPGTGEETQYF. As DNA, the CDR3 is TGCAGTGCCTCTCCCGGGACAGGGGAAGAGACCCAGTACTTC.

The V call is TRBV20-1, the J call TRBJ2-3; possible D gene TRBD2, 5 bases. Germline assignment: CDR1 DFQATT and CDR2 SNEGSKA (reference sequence). Trimming removed 5 bases from V and 0 bases from J, with 6 bases in between. The CDR3 contains 12 residues. CDR3 sequence reads: CSAERSTDTQYF. In DNA, the CDR3 is TGCAGTGCTGAGCGGAGCACAGATACGCAGTATTTT.

This clonotype was seen a handful of times. V and J are TRBV6-1 and TRBJ2-3; no firm D call. Looked up from germline, CDR1 is MNHNS and CDR2 is SASEGT. V lost 4 bases to trimming and J lost 4 bases, with 9 bases between them. CDR3 length: 13 residues. As DNA, the CDR3 is TGTGCCAGCAGTGGCCCAAGGCCAGATACGCAGTATTTT. Its protein is CASSGPRPDTQYF.

This clonotype was observed at least ten times. The chain carries TRBV3-1 and TRBJ2-1; TRBD2 might be the D (7 bases). The V gene's germline CDR1 is LGHDT and CDR2 YNNKEL (reference sequence). The CDR3 totals 14 residues. Trimming took 9 bases from V and 5 from J, leaving 17 bases between them. CDR3 amino acids: CASLRGGSDNEQFF. The DNA for the CDR3 is TGTGCCAGTCTTAGGGGGGGGAGCGACAATGAGCAGTTCTTC.

This clonotype was seen many times. J is TRBJ2-1 and V is TRBV28, with 8 bases that match TRBD2. Trimming removed 4 bases from V and 8 bases from J; junction bases left unmatched: 4. The CDR3 length is 13 residues. CDR1 MDHEN and CDR2 SYDVKM come from the germline V gene. The CDR3 bases are TGTGCCAGCAGTTCCGGGGGGGCGGATGAGCAGTTCTTC. Translated, it gives CASSSGGADEQFF.

Ten or more counts support this clonotype. The J gene is TRBJ2-5, the V gene TRBV7-3; D might be TRBD2 (6 bases). Trimming stripped 2 bases from V and 4 bases from J, with 8 bases between. Germline V gene data show CDR1 as SGHTA and CDR2 as FQGTGA. The CDR3 covers 13 residues. Written as DNA, the CDR3 is TGTGCCAGCAGCTTAGGAGGGTTAGAGACCCAGTACTTC. Encoded protein: CASSLGGLETQYF.

This clonotype occurred a few times. V gene TRBV15 combines with J gene TRBJ2-3; TRBD2 aligns across 10 bases. Germline-derived CDR1 and CDR2 are LNHNV and YYDKDF (reference sequence). This CDR3 is 14 amino acids long. Trimming took 7 bases from V and 0 from J; bases not matched to a gene: 1. In nucleotides, the CDR3 is TGTGCCACCAAAGCGGGGGGGAGCACAGATACGCAGTATTTT. This gives the protein CATKAGGSTDTQYF.